A selection of T cell receptor beta chains follows, all from one sample in a study of early T cells in non-severe SARS-CoV-2 infection. MiXCR, run by TCRdb on the 5' RACE reads, gives a single entry per CDR3 protein. This sample has tens of thousands of distinct CDR3 sequences, with roughly 8% found just once. The specimen comprised whole blood, sampled at baseline. The receptors were gathered from an adult who was a healthcare worker with PCR-confirmed SARS-CoV-2 infection or an uninfected control (not recorded which). Both conserved end residues are part of each CDR3. D genes are given only for firm matches. Not all rows give a size; the values are once, few, many and, for expanded clones, a class.

clone_size d_call j_call v_call cdr3_aa cdr3_nt
few TRBD1 TRBJ1-2 TRBV2 CASSRGQGADGYTF TGTGCCAGCAGTAGGGGACAGGGGGCGGATGGCTACACCTTC
few . TRBJ1-5 TRBV12-3/TRBV12-4 CASSSGNQPQHF TGTGCCAGCAGTTCGGGGAACCAGCCCCAGCATTTT
. TRBD2 TRBJ2-3 TRBV12-3/TRBV12-4 CASDAGGTADTQYF TGTGCCAGCGATGCGGGGGGGACAGCAGATACGCAGTATTTT
. . TRBJ2-3 TRBV2 CASSEWGADTQYF TGTGCCAGCAGTGAGTGGGGGGCAGATACGCAGTATTTT
many TRBD1 TRBJ1-1 TRBV10-3 CAISDLAGGGTEAFF TGTGCCATCAGTGACCTAGCAGGGGGCGGCACTGAAGCTTTCTTT
few TRBD1 TRBJ2-7 TRBV11-1 CASSLARTGRSTYEQYF TGTGCCAGCAGCTTAGCCCGGACAGGGCGTTCTACCTACGAGCAGTACTTC
. TRBD2 TRBJ2-4 TRBV6-1 CASSEFWRGGGPTSKNIQYF TGTGCCAGCAGTGAATTCTGGCGGGGGGGCGGACCTACTTCCAAAAACATTCAGTACTTC
many TRBD1 TRBJ1-1 TRBV29-1 CSFRQGLETEAFF TGCAGCTTCAGACAGGGGTTGGAAACTGAAGCTTTCTTT
many . TRBJ2-3 TRBV25-1 CASSLKDTQYF TGTGCCAGCAGCCTTAAAGATACGCAGTATTTT
many TRBD2 TRBJ2-2 TRBV12-3/TRBV12-4 CASTPASGTGPTGELFF TGTGCCAGCACCCCGGCTAGCGGGACCGGCCCCACCGGGGAGCTGTTTTTT
. . TRBJ1-1 TRBV11-2 CASSTDSPEAFF TGTGCCAGCAGTACTGACAGTCCTGAAGCTTTCTTT
few TRBD2 TRBJ2-3 TRBV5-4 CASSLWRGAGTDTQYF TGTGCCAGCAGCTTGTGGCGGGGGGCCGGCACAGATACGCAGTATTTT
few . TRBJ2-6 TRBV6-2/TRBV6-3 CASSYESAGASSGANVLTF TGTGCCAGCAGTTACGAATCAGCAGGGGCTTCATCTGGGGCCAACGTCCTGACTTTC
many . TRBJ2-3 TRBV12-3/TRBV12-4 CASSTGTHEDTQYF TGTGCCAGCAGCACCGGGACCCACGAGGATACGCAGTATTTT